This T cell receptor (beta chain) was retrieved from a study of breast tumors, draining lymph nodes, adjacent tissues. Study-wide results and caveats: Luminal-like breast cancer showed significantly greater tumor-nontumor repertoire similarity than basal-like breast cancer did. Findings are consistent with lymph node origin and intratumoral expansion of most tumor T cells. That most tumor T cells come from lymph nodes remained unproven.

TCRdb reanalysed the multiplex PCR reads using MiXCR and keeps one entry per CDR3 protein. The data hold some 97,000 distinct CDR3 sequences, with 21% observed a single time. Samples came from axillary lymph nodes draining the breast cancer. This clonotype has at least ten counts. The antigen is undetermined. Trimming took 3 bases from V and 4 from J; bases not matched to a gene: 4. CDR1 SGHRS and CDR2 YFSETQ come from the germline V gene. The CDR3 has 14 residues. J is TRBJ2-5 and V is TRBV5-1; 9 nucleotides agree with TRBD1. The sequence derives from a female donor with breast cancer. Some clones in this sample may be carry-over from other donors' samples. Source material: axillary lymph node tissue. The CDR3 is CASSSGTGRETQYF. In nucleotides, the CDR3 is TGCGCCAGCAGCTCGGGGACAGGGCGAGAGACCCAGTACTTC.